Following are 7 T cell receptor beta chains from one sample sequenced in a study of control samples from healthy donors and cancer patients. Generated by immunoSEQ multiplex PCR, the TCRdb table keeps only in-frame clones and is missing some. This sample carries about 170,000 clones, 80% to 90% of them seen once, and the ten largest clones take 12%. The sample consisted of blood. These receptors all stem from a man aged 25 to 45 in good health.

This chain connects TRBV20-1 to TRBJ2-5, with no clear D. Germline V CDR1 and CDR2: DFQATT, SNEGSKA (reference sequence). The CDR3 has 11 residues. V was shortened by 0 bases and J by 7 bases, with 6 bases between the two germline ends. The CDR3 spells CSARDRRTQYF. The DNA for the CDR3 is TGCAGTGCTAGAGATAGAAGGACCCAGTACTTC.

The chain employs TRBV9 and TRBJ2-7; D possibly matches TRBD1 or TRBD2 (5 bases each). V shed 1 base and J shed 7 bases, with 15 bases lying between them. This CDR3 region has 14 residues. Germline V gives CDR1 SGDLS, CDR2 YYNGEE. CDR3 DNA sequence: TGTGCCAGCAGCGTACAAGGGGCCGGGGCAGAGCAGTACTTC. Its translation is CASSVQGAGAEQYF. Complete variable domain (other parts from reference TRBV9 and TRBJ2-7): DSGVTQTPKHLITATGQRVTLRCSPRSGDLSVYWYQQSLDQGLQFLIQYYNGEERAKGNILERFSAQQFPDLHSELNLSSLELGDSALYFCASSVQGAGAEQYFGPGTRLTVT.

This rearrangement joins TRBV13 to TRBJ2-1; no clear D gene. V was trimmed by 3 bases and J by 7 bases, leaving 4 bases between them. The germline gives CDR1 PRHDT, CDR2 FYEKMQ (reference sequence). The CDR3 contains 11 residues. CDR3 residues: CASSLGNEQFF. The CDR3, as DNA: TGTGCCAGCAGCTTGGGGAATGAGCAGTTCTTC. Complete variable domain (other parts from reference TRBV13 and TRBJ2-1): AAGVIQSPRHLIKEKRETATLKCYPIPRHDTVYWYQQGPGQDPQFLISFYEKMQSDKGSIPDRFSAQQFSDYHSELNMSSLELGDSALYFCASSLGNEQFFGPGTRLTVL.

The V gene is TRBV25-1, the J gene TRBJ2-7; no reliable D call. The CDR3 covers 16 residues. Germline V gene lookup returns CDR1 MGHDK and CDR2 SYGVNS. Trimming shortened V by 5 bases and J by 2 bases, and 19 bases separated the two germline ends. The CDR3 bases are TGTGCCAGCAGTCCCGGAAGGCCCCCGAGTCCCTACGAGCAGTACTTC. Translating it yields CASSPGRPPSPYEQYF.

V gene TRBV6-6 combines with J gene TRBJ1-2; TRBD1 might be the D (5 bases). The CDR3 covers 14 residues. Germline V gene data show CDR1 as MNHNY and CDR2 as SVGAGI (reference sequence). V was pared by 5 bases and J by 4 bases, with 14 bases between. Here the CDR3 reads CASSTDSPLYGYTF. The CDR3 DNA reads TGTGCCAGCAGTACCGACAGCCCCCTCTATGGCTACACCTTC.

This clone was recorded once. The chain joins TRBV4-1 to TRBJ2-6; perhaps TRBD2 as D (5 bases). This CDR3 has 15 amino acids. The ends were cut back, 1 base at V and 3 bases at J, with 7 bases in the middle. Looked up from germline, CDR1 is MGHRA and CDR2 is YSYEKL. The CDR3 reads CASSQVGVGANVLTF. The CDR3 DNA sequence: TGCGCCAGCAGCCAAGTGGGAGTTGGGGCCAACGTCCTGACTTTC.

The gene calls are TRBV4-2 and TRBJ2-7; no firm D call. Between the trimmed V and J ends, which lost 0 bases and 0 bases, there was a span of 6 bases. CDR1 LGHNA and CDR2 YNFKEQ come from the germline V gene. The CDR3 sequence is 14 residues long. The CDR3 DNA is TGTGCCAGCAGCCAAGACGTGGGCTCCTACGAGCAGTACTTC. As protein: CASSQDVGSYEQYF.